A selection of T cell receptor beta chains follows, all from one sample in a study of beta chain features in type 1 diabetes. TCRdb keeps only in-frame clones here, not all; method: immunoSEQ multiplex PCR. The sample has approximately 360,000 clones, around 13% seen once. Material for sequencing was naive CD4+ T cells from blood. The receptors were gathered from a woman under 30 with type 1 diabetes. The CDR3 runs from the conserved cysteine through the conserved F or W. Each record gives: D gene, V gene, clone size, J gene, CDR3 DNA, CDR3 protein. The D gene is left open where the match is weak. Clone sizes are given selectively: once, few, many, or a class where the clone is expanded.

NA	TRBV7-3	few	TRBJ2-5	TGTGCCAGCAGCCGCGGAGTTGAGGAGACCCAGTACTTC	CASSRGVEETQYF
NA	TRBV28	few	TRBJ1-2	TGTGCCAGCAGCCGCGACATCTATGGCTACACCTTC	CASSRDIYGYTF
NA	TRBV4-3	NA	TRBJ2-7	TGCGCCAGCAGCCAATTTATCACTTCAGGTGGGGAGCAGTACTTC	CASSQFITSGGEQYF
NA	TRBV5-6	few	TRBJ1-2	TGTGCCAGCAGCTTGGGACAGCGAGATGGCTACACCTTC	CASSLGQRDGYTF
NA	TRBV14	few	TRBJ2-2	TGTGCCAGCAGATGGACAAACACCGGGGAGCTGTTTTTT	CASRWTNTGELFF
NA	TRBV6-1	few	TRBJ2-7	TGTGCCAGCCACCTCGGTGGAGGGGCGACCTACGAGCAGTACTTC	CASHLGGGATYEQYF
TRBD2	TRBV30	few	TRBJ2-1	TGTGCCTGGAAAAAGGGAAGGACTAGCGTCAGTATCTCCTACAATGAGCAGTTCTTC	CAWKKGRTSVSISYNEQFF
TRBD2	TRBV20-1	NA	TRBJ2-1	TGCAGTGCTAGTGTACGGGGAGGGAAGTTCTTC	CSASVRGGKFF
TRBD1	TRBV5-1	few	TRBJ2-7	TGCGCCAGCAGCTTGCCGGGACAGGGGGCGGACGAGCAGTACTTC	CASSLPGQGADEQYF
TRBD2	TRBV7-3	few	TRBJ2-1	TGTGCCAGCAGCCAAAACAGCGGGAATTCGTTCTACAATGAGCAGTTCTTC	CASSQNSGNSFYNEQFF
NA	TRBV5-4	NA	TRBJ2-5	TGTGCCAGCAGCGGGGGCCAGCGGGGCCAAGAGACCCAGTACTTC	CASSGGQRGQETQYF
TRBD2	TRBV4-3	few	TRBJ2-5	TGCGCCAGCAGCCAAGCGTCATTCCCCGGGAGGGAGACCCAGTACTTC	CASSQASFPGRETQYF
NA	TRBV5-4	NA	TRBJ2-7	TGTGCCAGCAGCTTGGGGGGCAGGTCTTCCTACGAGCAGTACTTC	CASSLGGRSSYEQYF
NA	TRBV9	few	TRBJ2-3	TGTGCCAGCAGCAGCACTAGCACAGATACGCAGTATTTT	CASSSTSTDTQYF
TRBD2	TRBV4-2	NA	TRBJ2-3	TGTGCCAGCAGCCGCTTAGGTCTACCGGGACTAGCGGGAGTCTCCCGAAGCACAGATACGCAGTATTTT	CASSRLGLPGLAGVSRSTDTQYF
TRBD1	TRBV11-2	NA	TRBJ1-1	TGTGCCAGCAGCCCGACGGACAGGGGCACTGAAGCTTTCTTT	CASSPTDRGTEAFF
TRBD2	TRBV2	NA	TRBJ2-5	TGTGCCAGCAGTGCGAGTAGCGGGTTTATAGAGACCCAGTACTTC	CASSASSGFIETQYF
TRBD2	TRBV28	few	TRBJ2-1	TGTGCCAGCAGCGGGGAGGGTTTTTACAATGAGCAGTTCTTC	CASSGEGFYNEQFF
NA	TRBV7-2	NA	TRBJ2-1	TGTGCCAGCAGCCACTTCTCGGACAATGAGCAGTTCTTC	CASSHFSDNEQFF
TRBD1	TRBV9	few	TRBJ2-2	TGTGCCAGCACTCCCAGACAGGGCCACACCGGGGAGCTGTTTTTT	CASTPRQGHTGELFF
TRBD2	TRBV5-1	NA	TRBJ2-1	TGCGCCAGCAGCGCGACTAGCGGGAGTGTTGAGCAGTTCTTC	CASSATSGSVEQFF